Each of the 2 T cell receptor beta chains below was sequenced from the same sample in a study of blood T cell repertoires in COVID-19 (dated by TCRdb to 2020 to 2022). Library prep was done by the immunoSEQ multiplex PCR assay. In TCRdb, the immuneACCESS table is reduced to in-frame sequences with V and J assigned. These tables do not hold every clone; where another copy was compared, an unresolved V gene accounts for under half, and the others remain unexplained. A total of roughly 200,000 clones appear in this sample, approximately 83% of them only once. 9.5% to 13% of the sample is in the top ten clones. Sample: peripheral blood. These receptors were collected from a human donor with active or convalescent COVID-19. The donor label of this sample is uncertain.

The chain has TRBV7-2 and TRBJ1-6, with D tentatively TRBD1 (5 bases). The CDR3 extends over 18 amino acids. CDR1 and CDR2 (germline): SGHTA, FQGNSA. The V end lost 2 bases, the J end lost 5 bases, and 19 bases lay between the germline ends. The CDR3 reads CASSLPVRQRTNNSPLHF. DNA for the CDR3: TGTGCCAGCAGCTTACCTGTCCGACAGCGCACTAATAATTCACCCCTCCACTTT.

A single count supports this clone. The V call is TRBV9, the J call TRBJ2-3; 11 nucleotides align to TRBD2. The V gene's germline CDR1 is SGDLS and CDR2 YYNGEE. The CDR3 totals 17 residues. J gave up 1 base and V 2 bases, and 6 bases lay outside the gene matches. The CDR3 spells CASSVSTSGSGTDTQYF. As DNA, the CDR3 is TGTGCCAGCAGCGTTTCCACTAGCGGGAGCGGCACAGATACGCAGTATTTT.